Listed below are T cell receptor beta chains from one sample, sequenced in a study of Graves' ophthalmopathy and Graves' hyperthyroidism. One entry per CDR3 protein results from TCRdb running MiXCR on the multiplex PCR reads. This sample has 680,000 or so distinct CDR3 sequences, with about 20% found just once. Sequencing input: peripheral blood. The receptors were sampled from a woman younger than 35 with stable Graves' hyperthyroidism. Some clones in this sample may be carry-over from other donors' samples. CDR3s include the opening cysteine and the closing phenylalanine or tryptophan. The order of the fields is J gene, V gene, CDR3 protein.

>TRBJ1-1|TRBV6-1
CASSVPGMRVAFF
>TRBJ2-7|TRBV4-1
CASSQAGIWKGEQYF
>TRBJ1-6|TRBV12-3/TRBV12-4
CASSLTLGWNSPLHF
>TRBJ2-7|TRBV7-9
CASSRAGGPDEQYF
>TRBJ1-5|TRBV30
CAWSGQGDQPQHF
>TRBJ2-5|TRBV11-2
CASSSRSSGRGQETQYF
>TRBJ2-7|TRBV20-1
CSARTDRDYEQYF
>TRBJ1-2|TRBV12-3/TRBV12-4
CASSKTTLLYGYTF
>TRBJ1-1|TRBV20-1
CSLLGYGAFF
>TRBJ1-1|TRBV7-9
CASSGGASNTEAFF
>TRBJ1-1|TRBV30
CAWSVLRDLAFF
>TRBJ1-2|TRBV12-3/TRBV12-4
CASSLVGLSNYGYTF
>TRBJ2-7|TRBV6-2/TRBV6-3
CASSPLYTAISYEQYF
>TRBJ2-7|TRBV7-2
CASSTMGGGTEQYF
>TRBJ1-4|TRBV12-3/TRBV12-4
CASRAGTTAEKLFF
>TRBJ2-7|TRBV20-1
CSAREGQDVYEQYF
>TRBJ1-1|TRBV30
CAWSVSSRGLNTEAFF
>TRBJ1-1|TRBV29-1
CSVEAPNTEAFF
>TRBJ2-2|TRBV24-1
CATSDIRTDRGTGELFF
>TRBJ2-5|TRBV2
CASSRTPGGETQYF
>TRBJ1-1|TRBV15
CATSRGTLNTEAFF
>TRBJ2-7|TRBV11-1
CASSSGRLDEQDF
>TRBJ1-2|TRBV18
CASSPPPGQRSNYGYTF
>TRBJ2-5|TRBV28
CASKRGRAETQYF
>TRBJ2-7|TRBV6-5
CASSYSTRAQGEQYF
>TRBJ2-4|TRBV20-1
CSARRGGYIQYF
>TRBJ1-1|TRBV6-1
CASSDGGSTEAFF
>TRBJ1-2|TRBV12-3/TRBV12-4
CASSFFGTGGYTF
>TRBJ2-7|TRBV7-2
CASSPPSRGRGEQYF
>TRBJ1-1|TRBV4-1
CASSQASQPEAFF
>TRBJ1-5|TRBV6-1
CASRPGQGISGNQPQHF
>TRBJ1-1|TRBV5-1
CASSLAGAQNTEAFF
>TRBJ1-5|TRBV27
CASSLSGTGFRNQPQHF
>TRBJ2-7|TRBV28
CASSNIRGASSYEQYF
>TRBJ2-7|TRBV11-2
CASSLRQGSITYEQYF
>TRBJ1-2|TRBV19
CASTTPERGTGNGYTF
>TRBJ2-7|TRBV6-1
CASRPPDGKAVNEQYF
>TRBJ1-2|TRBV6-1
CASSIPTGQRARYTF
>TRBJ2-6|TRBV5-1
CASSHDRGVGANVLTF
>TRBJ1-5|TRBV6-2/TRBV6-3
CASRKRTDSNQPQHF
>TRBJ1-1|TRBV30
CAWAVGTEAFF
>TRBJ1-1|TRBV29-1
CSVPKTPGDLNTEAFF
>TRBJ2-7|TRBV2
CASSVYQGEYEQYF
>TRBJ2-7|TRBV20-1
CSAADAGASYEQYF